Detailed here is one TCR beta chain. What it recognizes is unknown. These data originate in a study of T cell clones after liver transplantation. Overall study context: At least one year of complete immunosuppression withdrawal without enzymes over twice normal defined tolerance. Study-wide results and caveats: A larger donor-reactive than third-party decline suggested partial antigen-specific deletion. Conclusions were preliminary, with small, heterogeneous patient groups.

V lost 9 bases, J lost 0 bases, and 12 bases lay in between. Germline V gene data show CDR1 as MNHEY and CDR2 as SMNVEV (reference sequence). The CDR3 totals 13 residues. Generated by immunoSEQ multiplex PCR, the TCRdb table keeps only in-frame clones and is missing some. The sample contains about 15,000 clones, around 90% of which appear only once. The J gene is TRBJ2-7, the V gene TRBV27; no reliable D call. Sequenced material: CD8+ T cells from blood, taken before liver transplant. The TCR comes from a human donor who received a liver transplant. This chain's CDR3 is CASGPLSSYEQYF. The CDR3 coding sequence is TGTGCCAGTGGACCACTTAGCTCCTACGAGCAGTACTTC.